This TCR beta chain was retrieved from a study of spatial heterogeneity in lung cancer. Across the whole study: Detected beta-chain sequences consistently exceeded alpha-chain sequences.

Carried by each TCR cDNA molecule was a unique molecular identifier. Via MiXCR, TCRdb re-called the 5' RACE reads, giving one row per CDR3 protein. Among about 29,000 distinct CDR3 sequences listed, approximately 6.9% were seen once. Documented time point: sample taken at primary tumor resection. Donation came from some 73 patients with untreated early-stage non-small cell lung cancer. Looked up from germline, CDR1 is MDHEN and CDR2 is SYDVKM. CDR3 size: 12 residues. The V and J ends lost 5 bases and 7 bases respectively, with 12 bases between them. There are many counts of this clonotype. Its antigen is not known. Findings of the study overall: In tumor T cells, estimated coverage reached about 6.8% for alpha chains and around 13% for beta chains. Counts that tracked tumor mutation counts were those of expanded intratumoral alpha and beta TCRs.

This TCR came from a male donor with early-stage non-small cell lung cancer. The source material was lung tumor tissue, sampled at surgery. The chain carries TRBV28 and TRBJ2-7; D remains ambiguous. The CDR3 DNA reads TGTGCCAGCAGTCTTGCGCCCCAGGAGCAGTACTTC. Its protein product is CASSLAPQEQYF.